This T cell receptor (beta chain) comes out of a study of blood T cell repertoires in COVID-19. Across the study: T cells, B-cell-depleted T cells, or PBMCs supplied cDNA or gDNA.

Using immunoSEQ multiplex PCR, the repertoire was profiled, and TCRdb retains in-frame clones only, with some absent. The profile shows 200,000 or so clones, 80% to 85% of them singletons. The sample consisted of PBMCs or T cells enriched from blood (not recorded which). This sequence originates from a man aged 40-49 years who had recovered from COVID-19.

The CDR3 reads CASSPGVYTEAFF. The CDR3 region has the DNA TGTGCCAGCAGCCCAGGGGTCTACACTGAAGCTTTCTTT. This chain connects TRBV2 to TRBJ1-1, with D possibly being TRBD1 (6 bases). CDR3 length equals 13 residues. The V gene lost 6 bases and the J gene lost 3 bases, with 11 bases spanning the gap. CDR1 and CDR2 from the germline V gene are SNHLY and FYNNEI.